Shown below are 31 T cell receptor beta chains from a single sample sequenced in a study of Graves' ophthalmopathy and Graves' hyperthyroidism. The sequenced template was RNA, covering the TCR beta CDR3 region. After a first-round RT-PCR with HTBI primers, a second-round multiplex PCR was run. A single record per CDR3 protein comes from TCRdb applying MiXCR to the multiplex PCR reads. The sample holds more than 1,000,000 distinct CDR3 sequences; 35% to 40% are singletons and the top ten take 11%. Sequencing was done on a sample of peripheral blood or thyroid tissue (not recorded which). All receptors derive from an adult man with Graves' hyperthyroidism.

This clonotype was found many times. The gene calls are TRBV20-1 and TRBJ1-1; TRBD1 aligns across 7 bases. The CDR3 totals 13 residues. V lost 6 bases to trimming and J lost 2 bases; unmatched junction nucleotides: 6. Germline assignment: CDR1 DFQATT and CDR2 SNEGSKA (reference sequence). The CDR3: CSARGTDNTEAFF. The CDR3 nucleotides are TGCAGTGCCCGAGGGACAGACAACACTGAAGCTTTCTTT.

The rearrangement links TRBV7-2 to TRBJ2-7; D is uncertain. Germline V gives CDR1 SGHTA, CDR2 FQGNSA. The CDR3 loop spans 13 amino acids. Trimming stripped 1 base from V and 6 bases from J, with 10 bases between. The CDR3 DNA sequence: TGTGCCAGCAGCTTAGAGGCCCCTCTCGAGCAGTACTTC. This encodes CASSLEAPLEQYF.

Worth noting for this clonotype: The junction differs from germline at one of its ends, possibly a read error. This rearrangement joins TRBV20-1 to TRBJ2-2; 7 nucleotides line up with TRBD2. The CDR3 covers 14 residues. Germline CDR1 DFQATT, CDR2 SNEGSKA (reference sequence). The CDR3 nucleotides are TGCAGTGCTAAGGTCGGGGGGAACACCGGGGAGCTGTCTTGG. Encoded protein: CSAKVGGNTGELSW.

This clonotype was seen only a few times. The chain couples TRBV12-3 or TRBV12-4 to TRBJ1-5; possible D gene TRBD1, 6 bases. This CDR3 has 15 residues. V shed 2 bases and J shed 3 bases, with 11 bases lying between them. The CDR3 DNA sequence: TGTGCCAGCAGTTTATGGCCAGGGGACAATCAGCCCCAGCATTTT. This gives the protein CASSLWPGDNQPQHF.

This clonotype was recorded at least ten times. This chain joins TRBV5-1 and TRBJ2-7; D remains unclear. V lost 1 base and J 3 bases, leaving 8 bases between the germline ends. CDR1 is SGHRS and CDR2 is YFSETQ in the germline V gene. The CDR3 extends over 13 amino acids. The CDR3 spells CASSLSVFYEQYF. The CDR3 DNA reads TGCGCCAGCAGCTTGTCGGTGTTCTACGAGCAGTACTTC.

This clonotype was detected a few times. The chain links TRBV6-1 to TRBJ1-2, with a tentative D call TRBD1 (5 bases). The V gene's germline CDR1 is MNHNS and CDR2 SASEGT. Trimming removed 5 bases from V and 3 bases from J, with 13 bases in between. This CDR3 comprises 14 residues. CDR3 loop: CASSFQGPHYGYTF. The CDR3 nucleotides read TGTGCCAGCAGTTTCCAGGGACCGCACTATGGCTACACCTTC.

This clonotype was counted ten times or more. The rearrangement joins TRBV2 to TRBJ1-2; 8 bases match TRBD1. Trimming cost V 6 bases and J 0 bases; bases outside gene matches: 12. There are 17 residues in the CDR3. Germline lookup yields CDR1 SNHLY and CDR2 FYNNEI. CDR3 region: CASSPGQGMGANYGYTF. The CDR3 bases are TGTGCCAGCAGCCCTGGACAGGGAATGGGAGCTAACTATGGCTACACCTTC.

The table lists this clonotype with many counts. This rearrangement joins TRBV5-1 to TRBJ1-2, with D possibly TRBD1 on 5 matching bases. Germline CDR1 and CDR2: SGHRS and YFSETQ. Between the trimmed V and J ends, which lost 0 bases and 7 bases, there was a span of 10 bases. CDR3 length: 13 residues. CDR3 region: CASSLGTGTGYTF. The CDR3 DNA reads TGCGCCAGCAGCTTGGGTACTGGGACTGGCTACACCTTC.

The table lists this clonotype with many counts. The chain carries TRBV10-2 and TRBJ2-2; TRBD1 agrees at 7 bases. CDR1 WSHSY and CDR2 SAAADI come from the germline V gene. This CDR3 spans 13 amino acids. Unmatched junction bases numbered 1, after V lost 8 bases and J lost 1 base. The chain's CDR3 is CASDRENTGELFF. The CDR3 DNA follows: TGCGCCAGCGACAGGGAGAACACCGGGGAGCTGTTTTTT.

The chain links TRBV6-5 to TRBJ1-1; D is perhaps TRBD1 (6 bases). Germline-derived CDR1 and CDR2 are MNHEY and SVGAGI. V gave up 5 bases and J gave up 0 bases, with 13 bases separating them. This CDR3 has 15 residues. The CDR3 coding sequence is TGTGCCAGCAGTGACCCCGGGACATTGAACACTGAAGCTTTCTTT. Translation: CASSDPGTLNTEAFF.

The chain couples TRBV15 to TRBJ1-2; D gene unclear. Germline V CDR1 and CDR2: LNHNV, YYDKDF (reference sequence). The CDR3 runs 12 residues. V was clipped by 5 bases and J by 12 bases, with 16 bases between them. The CDR3 here is CATSLGGSGNTF. CDR3 sequence (DNA): TGTGCCACCAGCTTGGGAGGCTCTGGAAACACCTTC. Supplemented by reference TRBV15 and TRBJ1-2, the full variable domain reads DAMVIQNPRYQVTQFGKPVTLSCSQTLNHNVMYWYQQKSSQAPKLLFHYYDKDFNNEADTPDNFQSRRPNTSFCFLDIRSPGLGDTAMYLCATSLGGSGNTFGSGTRLTVV.

This clonotype was seen only a few times. This sequence joins TRBV11-2 and TRBJ2-7, with TRBD1 matching over 7 bases. Germline lookup yields CDR1 SGHAT and CDR2 FQNNGV. The CDR3 is made up of 15 amino acids. V trimming: 5 bases; J trimming: 3 bases; junction bases outside the gene matches: 10. CDR3 sequence reads: CASSQSQGRNYEQYF. The CDR3 DNA reads as TGTGCCAGCAGCCAATCACAGGGGCGGAACTACGAGCAGTACTTC.

This clonotype was counted ten times or more. The V gene is TRBV6-5, the J gene TRBJ2-5, with D uncertain. The germline V gene has CDR1 MNHEY and CDR2 SVGAGI. There are 14 residues in the CDR3. Between the trimmed V and J ends, which lost 6 bases and 5 bases, there was a span of 16 bases. CDR3 sequence reads: CASRRTLLAETQYF. The CDR3, as DNA: TGTGCCAGCAGACGGACCCTACTCGCGGAGACCCAGTACTTC.

This rearrangement joins TRBV7-9 to TRBJ2-5; D is undetermined. V lost 9 bases, J lost 13 bases, and 12 bases lay in between. Germline values: CDR1 SEHNR, CDR2 FQNEAQ (reference sequence). The CDR3 has 9 residues. The CDR3 is CARIDNRYF. CDR3 sequence (DNA): TGTGCCAGGATCGACAACCGGTACTTC.

CDR3 bases: TGTGCCACCCAACAGGGATGGGCAGGATATGGCTACACCTTC. Its protein is CATQQGWAGYGYTF. The chain carries TRBV28 and TRBJ1-2; TRBD1 is a possible D gene (6 bases). This CDR3 contains 14 residues. Trimming took 10 bases from V and 5 from J, leaving 20 bases between them. Germline lookup yields CDR1 MDHEN and CDR2 SYDVKM.

This clonotype came up many times. The chain couples TRBV7-9 to TRBJ2-7; D unresolved. Germline V gene data show CDR1 as SEHNR and CDR2 as FQNEAQ (reference sequence). The CDR3 consists of 13 residues. Trimming took 5 bases from V and 6 from J, leaving 14 bases between them. This CDR3 is CASSPRAAAEQYF. The DNA of the CDR3 is TGTGCCAGCAGCCCCCGGGCGGCGGCCGAGCAGTACTTC.

A remark on this clonotype: A much larger clone lies one base from this, so it may be a read error. The J gene is TRBJ1-5, the V gene TRBV24-1; TRBD1 aligns across 7 bases. This CDR3 region has 13 residues. The germline V gene has CDR1 KGHDR and CDR2 SFDVKD. The CDR3: CASTQGEGQPKHF. DNA of the CDR3: TGTGCCAGCACCCAGGGGGAGGGTCAGCCCAAGCATTTT.

This clonotype was found many times. The rearrangement joins TRBV7-2 to TRBJ1-1; a weak D match, TRBD1 (6 bases). CDR3 length equals 14 residues. The V and J ends lost 7 bases and 4 bases respectively, with 16 bases between them. Germline V CDR1 and CDR2: SGHTA, FQGNSA. CDR3: CASKSQGWGTEAFF. The CDR3 DNA reads as TGTGCCAGCAAAAGTCAGGGGTGGGGCACTGAAGCTTTCTTT.

This sequence joins TRBV6-1 and TRBJ1-1, with D unresolved. The CDR3 contains 13 residues. The V end lost 10 bases, the J end lost 0 bases, and 12 bases lay between the germline ends. The germline gives CDR1 MNHNS, CDR2 SASEGT. The CDR3 sequence is CAISRDLNTEAFF. The CDR3 region has the DNA TGTGCCATCTCGAGGGATCTGAACACTGAAGCTTTCTTT.

Many counts were recorded for this clonotype. V gene TRBV7-2 combines with J gene TRBJ2-5; perhaps TRBD1 as D (6 bases). Germline CDR1 reads SGHTA; CDR2 reads FQGNSA. The germline V and J ends were trimmed by 1 base and 9 bases, with 12 bases remaining between them. This CDR3 has 13 residues. The CDR3, as DNA: TGTGCCAGCAGCTTAGGGCAGGGGTCTCCCCAGTACTTC. This encodes CASSLGQGSPQYF.

This clonotype showed up just a few times. At one end the junction does not follow the germline gene, possibly because of a read error. V usage is TRBV15 and J usage is TRBJ2-5; TRBD1 agrees at 11 bases. The germline V gene has CDR1 LNHNV and CDR2 YYDKDF (reference sequence). This CDR3 contains 15 residues. CDR3 nucleotides: TGTGCCGCCAGCCTCCGGACAGGGGGCAAGGAGACCCAGTACTTC. Translation gives CAASLRTGGKETQYF.

This clonotype was detected ten times or more. This chain uses TRBV11-2 with TRBJ1-2, with 8 nucleotides matching TRBD1. This CDR3 contains 14 residues. With 5 bases clipped from V and 8 bases from J, the junction kept 10 bases outside the gene matches. Germline CDR1 and CDR2: SGHAT and FQNNGV. In nucleotides, the CDR3 is TGTGCCAGCAGCCGTGGCAGGGGGCGATGGGGCTACACCTTC. This translates into CASSRGRGRWGYTF. The full variable domain, with the rest looked up from reference TRBV11-2 and TRBJ1-2, is EAGVAQSPRYKIIEKRQSVAFWCNPISGHATLYWYQQILGQGPKLLIQFQNNGVVDDSQLPKDRFSAERLKGVDSTLKIQPAKLEDSAVYLCASSRGRGRWGYTFGSGTRLTVV.

At least ten counts were recorded for this clonotype. The chain combines TRBV20-1 with TRBJ1-5, with 9 bases aligning to TRBD1. Germline V gene lookup returns CDR1 DFQATT and CDR2 SNEGSKA (reference sequence). The V segment lost 6 bases and the J segment 5 bases; nucleotides outside the gene matches: 8. This CDR3 is 14 amino acids long. The CDR3 DNA follows: TGCAGTGCATCTGGGACAGGGCGGGATCAGCCCCAGCATTTT. Its translation is CSASGTGRDQPQHF.

This clonotype showed up many times. J is TRBJ2-5 and V is TRBV7-2; the D call may be TRBD1 or TRBD2 (7 bases each). Trimming removed 0 bases from V and 4 bases from J, with 15 bases in between. The CDR3 loop spans 16 amino acids. From germline, CDR1 is SGHTA and CDR2 FQGNSA. The CDR3 protein is CASSLAGGRGRETQYF. The CDR3, as DNA: TGTGCCAGCAGCTTAGCGGGGGGGAGGGGGCGAGAGACCCAGTACTTC. The variable domain in full, with the rest retrieved from reference TRBV7-2 and TRBJ2-5, is GAGVSQSPSNKVTEKGKDVELRCDPISGHTALYWYRQSLGQGLEFLIYFQGNSAPDKSGLPSDRFSAERTGGSVSTLTIQRTQQEDSAVYLCASSLAGGRGRETQYFGPGTRLLVL.

The chain is built from TRBV19 and TRBJ1-6, with D tentatively TRBD1 (6 bases). The V end was cut by 7 bases, the J end by 9 bases, with 13 bases between. The CDR3 spans 13 residues. The germline CDR1 and CDR2 sequences are LNHDA and SQIVND (reference sequence). The CDR3 coding sequence is TGTGCCAGTATGCAGGGGAGGGGTTCACCCCTCCACTTT. Its translation is CASMQGRGSPLHF.

At least ten counts were recorded for this clonotype. The V call is TRBV7-2, the J call TRBJ2-5, with TRBD1 matching 7 bases. The CDR3 has 15 residues. The V and J ends lost 5 bases and 7 bases, in that order; junction bases with no gene match: 13. Germline V lookup: CDR1 SGHTA, CDR2 FQGNSA. CDR3 sequence: CASSPEGAGGVTQYF. The CDR3 DNA is TGTGCCAGCAGCCCCGAGGGGGCAGGTGGTGTGACCCAGTACTTC.

This clonotype was seen more than once but under ten times. The chain carries TRBV4-3 and TRBJ1-3; D not certain. CDR1 and CDR2 (germline): LGHNA, YSLEER. Trimming cost V 1 base and J 8 bases, with 9 bases left between them. The CDR3 spans 13 residues. Here the CDR3 DNA reads TGCGCCAGCAGCCAAGTTGTGGGAGACACCATATATTTT. Its translation is CASSQVVGDTIYF.

CDR3 amino acids: CASSPRPRPSGANVLTF. The CDR3 DNA is TGCGCCAGCAGCCCAAGGCCAAGGCCGTCTGGGGCCAACGTCCTGACTTTC. The chain combines TRBV5-1 with TRBJ2-6; D gene uncertain. V lost 4 bases, J lost 1 base, and 15 bases lay in between. Germline V gene lookup returns CDR1 SGHRS and CDR2 YFSETQ. This CDR3 is built from 17 residues. Filled out from reference TRBV5-1 and TRBJ2-6, the complete variable domain reads KAGVTQTPRYLIKTRGQQVTLSCSPISGHRSVSWYQQTPGQGLQFLFEYFSETQRNKGNFPGRFSGRQFSNSRSEMNVSTLELGDSALYLCASSPRPRPSGANVLTFGAGSRLTVL.

This clonotype was seen many times. The chain joins TRBV7-2 to TRBJ1-5, with 7 nucleotides matching TRBD1. Trimming cost V 5 bases and J 15 bases; bases outside gene matches: 13. The CDR3 contains 13 residues. Germline V gene sequence: CDR1 SGHTA, CDR2 FQGNSA. This chain's CDR3 is CASSTGQTGRSHF. DNA for the CDR3: TGTGCCAGCAGCACGGGACAGACTGGTCGGTCGCATTTT.

DNA of the CDR3: TGTGCCATCAGTGGGAGCGGGACAGGCCAAGAGACCCAGTACTTC. Protein: CAISGSGTGQETQYF. This chain connects TRBV10-3 to TRBJ2-5; D is perhaps TRBD1 (8 bases). Trimming stripped 4 bases from V and 1 base from J, with 13 bases between. Looked up from germline, CDR1 is ENHRY and CDR2 is SYGVKD. This CDR3 is 15 amino acids long.

Worth noting for this clonotype: This may come from a read error, since a much larger clone is one base off. The chain links TRBV14 to TRBJ2-7, with TRBD1 as a possible D gene (5 bases). Deletions cut 4 bases from V and 7 bases from J, with 20 bases between. The CDR3 is 15 residues long. The germline CDR1 and CDR2 sequences are SGHDN and FVKESK. CDR3 amino acids: CASSRSGADSWEQYF. The DNA of the CDR3 is TGTGCCAGCAGCCGATCTGGGGCAGACTCTTGGGAGCAGTACTTC.